This T cell receptor (beta chain) is from a study of T cell repertoires in cytomegalovirus infection. Details on this clonotype: Its specificity is unknown.

V lost 4 bases and J 0 bases, leaving 12 bases between the germline ends. CDR3 length equals 14 residues. CDR1 is SQVTM, CDR2 ANQGSEA, per germline. TCRdb ran MiXCR on the reads and lists one entry per CDR3 protein. Of about 770,000 distinct CDR3 sequences in the sample, 25% to 35% were seen once. The sample was cultured CD8+ T cells from PBMCs, taken from culture after CMV antigen stimulation. The sequence was obtained from a human donor in good health (CMV status not recorded). Some clones in this sample may be carry-over from other donors' samples. The chain uses TRBV29-1 and TRBJ1-1; the D gene is possibly TRBD1 (6 bases). In DNA form, the CDR3 reads TGCAGCGTTGGTAGGGACACCGTGAACACTGAAGCTTTCTTT. Translation gives CSVGRDTVNTEAFF. Full variable domain (remainder filled in from reference TRBV29-1 and TRBJ1-1): SAVISQKPSRDICQRGTSLTIQCQVDSQVTMMFWYRQQPGQSLTLIATANQGSEATYESGFVIDKFPISRPNLTFSTLTVSNMSPEDSSIYLCSVGRDTVNTEAFFGQGTRLTVV.